These 31 T cell receptor beta chains originate from one sample sequenced in a study of cytomegalovirus exposure and HLA in healthy donors. PCR primers comprised 60 Vbeta and 13 Jbeta primers. TCRdb's table, derived via immunoSEQ multiplex PCR, lists solely in-frame clones and lacks some. The repertoire holds 140,000 to 150,000 clones, with approximately 78% as singletons. Sequenced sample: PBMCs. The receptors originated from a female donor in good health and CMV-seronegative.

The V gene is TRBV18, the J gene TRBJ2-5, with D tentatively TRBD2 (5 bases). V was trimmed by 6 bases and J by 5 bases, leaving 13 bases between them. The CDR3 covers 13 residues. Looked up from germline, CDR1 is KGHSH and CDR2 is LQKENI. This chain's CDR3 is CASSVDRRETQYF. CDR3 in DNA: TGTGCCAGCTCCGTGGACCGGAGGGAGACCCAGTACTTC.

The gene calls are TRBV28 and TRBJ2-4, with TRBD2 identical over 9 bases. Germline V gene data show CDR1 as MDHEN and CDR2 as SYDVKM. Trimming at V came to 7 bases and at J to 7 bases, leaving 11 bases not matched to a gene. This CDR3 has 15 residues. The DNA of the CDR3 is TGTGCCAGCACCAGAAGCGGGGGGCCGAGGAACATTCAGTACTTC. Protein product: CASTRSGGPRNIQYF.

This chain uses TRBV27 with TRBJ1-3; D possibly corresponds to TRBD1 (6 bases). V was pared by 3 bases and J by 4 bases, with 10 bases between. Germline CDR1 MNHEY, CDR2 SMNVEV (reference sequence). The CDR3 consists of 14 residues. The CDR3 DNA reads as TGTGCCAGCAGTTTTCGGGGGGCCGGAAACACCATATATTTT. Translating it yields CASSFRGAGNTIYF.

The V gene is TRBV7-2, the J gene TRBJ2-1; 11 bases are a match to TRBD1. The V gene's germline CDR1 is SGHTA and CDR2 FQGNSA. The CDR3 runs 16 residues. With 8 bases clipped from V and 8 bases from J, the junction kept 14 bases outside the gene matches. The DNA for the CDR3 is TGTGCCAGCTCCTGGGACAGGGGGTTTTCGGATCATGAGCAGTTCTTC. This sequence encodes CASSWDRGFSDHEQFF.

The chain combines TRBV6-5 with TRBJ1-1, with unresolved D. CDR3 length: 13 amino acids. The germline CDR1 and CDR2 sequences are MNHEY and SVGAGI. The ends were cut back, 6 bases at V and 4 bases at J, with 12 bases in the middle. CDR3 nucleotides: TGTGCCAGCAGCTTGGCTAGGTGCACTGAAGCTTTCTTT. Translated, it gives CASSLARCTEAFF.

The rearrangement joins TRBV19 to TRBJ1-4, with D possibly being TRBD1 (5 bases). CDR3 length: 15 amino acids. Germline lookup yields CDR1 LNHDA and CDR2 SQIVND (reference sequence). Trimming removed 6 bases from V and 3 bases from J, with 14 bases in between. This chain's CDR3 is CASSEPGLANEKLFF. Here the CDR3 DNA reads TGTGCCAGTAGCGAACCAGGGTTGGCTAATGAAAAACTGTTTTTT.

The V call is TRBV28, the J call TRBJ2-7; D not certain. CDR1 and CDR2 from the germline V gene are MDHEN and SYDVKM. This CDR3 spans 15 amino acids. The V end lost 2 bases, the J end lost 2 bases, and 13 bases lay between the germline ends. The CDR3: CASSLNIPHAYEQYF. The CDR3 DNA reads as TGTGCCAGCAGTTTAAACATCCCCCACGCCTACGAGCAGTACTTC.

This clone occurred a few times. The V call is TRBV30, the J call TRBJ1-1, with D unresolved. Germline V gene sequence: CDR1 GTSNPN, CDR2 SVGIG (reference sequence). V lost 0 bases, J lost 7 bases, and 6 bases lay in between. This CDR3 contains 11 residues. The CDR3 region has the DNA TGTGCCTGGAGTGTATCAGTTGAAGCTTTCTTT. This sequence encodes CAWSVSVEAFF. Full variable domain (outside the CDR3, taken from reference TRBV30 and TRBJ1-1): SQTIHQWPATLVQPVGSPLSLECTVEGTSNPNLYWYRQAAGRGLQLLFYSVGIGQISSEVPQNLSASRPQDRQFILSSKKLLLSDSGFYLCAWSVSVEAFFGQGTRLTVV.

V usage is TRBV4-2 and J usage is TRBJ2-1; possible D gene TRBD2, 6 bases. Deletions cut 0 bases from V and 1 base from J, with 7 bases between. Germline values: CDR1 LGHNA, CDR2 YNFKEQ. The CDR3 totals 15 residues. Here the CDR3 DNA reads TGTGCCAGCAGCCAAGATCGGGGGTCCTACAATGAGCAGTTCTTC. It encodes CASSQDRGSYNEQFF.

The chain links TRBV28 to TRBJ1-1; 7 bases align to TRBD1. CDR1 is MDHEN and CDR2 is SYDVKM in the germline V gene. Trimming cost V 5 bases and J 2 bases; bases outside gene matches: 5. This CDR3 is built from 14 residues. Here the CDR3 reads CASSPPGGNTEAFF. CDR3 coding DNA: TGTGCCAGCAGTCCCCCAGGGGGAAACACTGAAGCTTTCTTT. Using reference TRBV28 and TRBJ1-1 for the parts outside the CDR3, the full variable domain is DVKVTQSSRYLVKRTGEKVFLECVQDMDHENMFWYRQDPGLGLRLIYFSYDVKMKEKGDIPEGYSVSREKKERFSLILESASTNQTSMYLCASSPPGGNTEAFFGQGTRLTVV.

The chain is built from TRBV2 and TRBJ1-3; D unclear. The germline CDR1 and CDR2 sequences are SNHLY and FYNNEI. V was cut by 8 bases and J by 0 bases, with 20 bases left in between. This CDR3 spans 17 amino acids. The CDR3 is CASRRGSGLSSGNTIYF. Here the CDR3 DNA reads TGTGCCAGCCGCCGAGGGTCGGGTCTTTCCTCTGGAAACACCATATATTTT.

CDR3 DNA sequence: TGTGCCAGCAGCTTAATCCGGGACAGGGGGAACACTGAAGCTTTCTTT. Protein sequence: CASSLIRDRGNTEAFF. The chain uses TRBV11-2 and TRBJ1-1; TRBD1 matches at 10 bases. Germline CDR1 reads SGHAT; CDR2 reads FQNNGV. V shed 2 bases and J 1 base; nucleotides not matched to a gene: 4. The CDR3 spans 16 residues.

CDR3 region: CASSVETTGIHGYTF. The CDR3 nucleotides read TGTGCCAGCAGCGTAGAGACGACAGGGATTCATGGCTACACCTTC. V usage is TRBV9 and J usage is TRBJ1-2; 7 bases match TRBD1. CDR1 SGDLS and CDR2 YYNGEE come from the germline V gene. V was pared by 0 bases and J by 6 bases, with 8 bases of the junction left unmatched. The CDR3 runs 15 residues.

The rearrangement links TRBV28 to TRBJ1-2; possible D gene TRBD1, 6 bases. The length of the CDR3 is 15 residues. The ends were cut back, 3 bases at V and 7 bases at J, with 18 bases in the middle. Germline lookup yields CDR1 MDHEN and CDR2 SYDVKM. CDR3 residues: CASSFFLGATSGYTF. The CDR3 DNA reads as TGTGCCAGCAGTTTTTTTCTGGGGGCGACGAGTGGCTACACCTTC.

The genes are TRBV19 and TRBJ2-7; 10 nucleotides agree with TRBD2. Germline CDR1 and CDR2: LNHDA and SQIVND (reference sequence). The V segment lost 6 bases and the J segment 4 bases; nucleotides outside the gene matches: 3. The CDR3 has 13 residues. The CDR3 reads CASRASGSYEQYF. The CDR3 nucleotides are TGTGCCAGTAGGGCTAGCGGGAGTTACGAGCAGTACTTC.

The chain employs TRBV28 and TRBJ2-3, with 7 positions matching TRBD1. The CDR3 loop spans 17 amino acids. V trimming: 5 bases; J trimming: 6 bases; junction bases outside the gene matches: 17. CDR1 and CDR2 (germline): MDHEN, SYDVKM. For the CDR3, the DNA is TGTGCCAGCAGTCCAAAAATCGACAGGGTGGGACGGGATACGCAGTATTTT. Translated: CASSPKIDRVGRDTQYF.

This chain joins TRBV5-4 and TRBJ1-1; 9 nucleotides line up with TRBD1. V lost 3 bases and J lost 5; bases outside the gene matches: 8. CDR3 length equals 15 residues. Looked up from germline, CDR1 is SGHNT and CDR2 is YYREEE (reference sequence). This CDR3 is CASSSPDRGRTEAFF. In DNA, the CDR3 is TGTGCCAGCAGCTCCCCGGACAGGGGAAGGACTGAAGCTTTCTTT.

The chain carries TRBV19 and TRBJ1-1; 7 bases align to TRBD1. The ends lost 6 bases at V and 4 bases at J; junction bases unmatched: 11. Germline V CDR1 and CDR2: LNHDA, SQIVND (reference sequence). The CDR3 extends over 15 amino acids. The CDR3 DNA reads TGTGCCAGTAGACTGGCCCACAGGGGCTCCACTGAAGCTTTCTTT. Protein product: CASRLAHRGSTEAFF.

This chain connects TRBV19 to TRBJ2-1; D gene uncertain. Trimming removed 3 bases at V and 4 bases at J, with 7 bases between. CDR1 and CDR2 (germline): LNHDA, SQIVND (reference sequence). This CDR3 comprises 13 residues. This chain's CDR3 is CASSMGLYNEQFF. CDR3 sequence (DNA): TGTGCCAGTAGTATGGGCCTATACAATGAGCAGTTCTTC.

This clone was counted a single time. J is TRBJ2-5 and V is TRBV29-1; 8 bases line up with TRBD1. The J call may be mistaken, given a closer DNA end match to TRBJ2-7. Germline-derived CDR1 and CDR2 are SQVTM and ANQGSEA. This CDR3 spans 13 amino acids. The chain's CDR3 is CSVQSDRVHEQYF. CDR3 DNA sequence: TGCAGCGTCCAATCGGACAGGGTCCACGAGCAGTACTTC.

There are a few counts of this clone. This chain connects TRBV30 to TRBJ1-1; D gene ambiguous. This CDR3 has 13 residues. From germline, CDR1 is GTSNPN and CDR2 SVGIG (reference sequence). Deletions cut 5 bases from V and 0 bases from J, with 10 bases between. The CDR3 nucleotides are TGTGCCTGGGGCTCGGAGTTGAACACTGAAGCTTTCTTT. Translating gives CAWGSELNTEAFF.

This clone was seen a few times. The J gene is TRBJ2-5, the V gene TRBV6-1; 11 nucleotides align to TRBD2. The CDR3 contains 16 residues. The V and J ends lost 2 bases and 5 bases, in that order; junction bases with no gene match: 7. CDR1 and CDR2 (germline): MNHNS, SASEGT. CDR3 nucleotide sequence: TGTGCCAGCAGTGAATTTAGCGGGAGGGCCCGGGAGACCCAGTACTTC. Translating it yields CASSEFSGRARETQYF.

The gene calls are TRBV5-1 and TRBJ2-3, with 12 bases matching TRBD1. V trimming: 3 bases; J trimming: 4 bases; junction bases outside the gene matches: 3. The germline CDR1 and CDR2 sequences are SGHRS and YFSETQ. The length of the CDR3 is 15 residues. The CDR3 coding sequence is TGCGCCAGCAGCTGGGGACAGGGGGCAGCAGATACGCAGTATTTT. Its protein product is CASSWGQGAADTQYF.

The chain links TRBV10-3 to TRBJ2-2, with 16 nucleotides matching TRBD2. Per germline, CDR1 ENHRY and CDR2 SYGVKD. J gave up 6 bases and V 8 bases, and 6 bases lay outside the gene matches. The CDR3 runs to 16 residues. CDR3 residues: CAIAGLAGGPAGELFF. In DNA, the CDR3 is TGTGCCATCGCGGGACTAGCGGGGGGGCCGGCCGGGGAGCTGTTTTTT.

The chain uses TRBV5-6 and TRBJ2-7; 7 positions agree with TRBD2. The CDR3 consists of 13 residues. The V segment lost 4 bases and the J segment 5 bases; nucleotides outside the gene matches: 6. Germline lookup yields CDR1 SGHDT and CDR2 YYEEEE. As DNA, the CDR3 is TGTGCCAGCAGCCGGGGAGGGTCCAACGAGCAGTACTTC. It is translated as CASSRGGSNEQYF. Looking up the rest from reference TRBV5-6 and TRBJ2-7 gives the full variable domain: DAGVTQSPTHLIKTRGQQVTLRCSPKSGHDTVSWYQQALGQGPQFIFQYYEEEERQRGNFPDRFSGHQFPNYSSELNVNALLLGDSALYLCASSRGGSNEQYFGPGTRLTVT.

V usage is TRBV28 and J usage is TRBJ1-1; D perhaps matches TRBD1 (5 bases). Trimming took off 6 bases at V and 4 bases at J, with 18 bases between the two ends. The CDR3 is 15 amino acids. The germline V gene has CDR1 MDHEN and CDR2 SYDVKM. CDR3: CASRGTLVGGTEAFF. In nucleotides, the CDR3 is TGTGCCAGCAGAGGAACACTGGTGGGGGGCACTGAAGCTTTCTTT. Using reference TRBV28 and TRBJ1-1 for the parts outside the CDR3, the full variable domain is DVKVTQSSRYLVKRTGEKVFLECVQDMDHENMFWYRQDPGLGLRLIYFSYDVKMKEKGDIPEGYSVSREKKERFSLILESASTNQTSMYLCASRGTLVGGTEAFFGQGTRLTVV.

V gene TRBV5-1 combines with J gene TRBJ2-2; 12 bases match TRBD2. The CDR3 is 15 residues long. J lost 4 bases, V lost 4 bases, and 2 bases had no gene match. The germline V gene encodes CDR1 SGHRS and CDR2 YFSETQ. The CDR3 DNA follows: TGCGCCAGCAGCCTGGGACTAGCGGGCACCGGGGAGCTGTTTTTT. This codes for CASSLGLAGTGELFF.

V is TRBV9 and J is TRBJ2-7, with TRBD2 matching over 7 bases. This CDR3 is built from 16 residues. Germline V CDR1 and CDR2: SGDLS, YYNGEE. The V and J ends lost 4 bases and 0 bases, in that order; junction bases with no gene match: 10. In DNA, the CDR3 is TGTGCCAGCAGCCCACACCTGCGGGGGACCTCCTACGAGCAGTACTTC. Translation gives CASSPHLRGTSYEQYF.

V and J are TRBV28 and TRBJ1-5, with 7 bases aligning to TRBD1. The CDR3 covers 14 residues. Germline-derived CDR1 and CDR2 are MDHEN and SYDVKM. V was clipped by 6 bases and J by 1 base; unmatched bases: 3. The CDR3, as DNA: TGTGCCAGCAGGGCAGGGGGGAGCAATCAGCCCCAGCATTTT. Translated: CASRAGGSNQPQHF.

The V and J genes are TRBV2 and TRBJ2-7, with unresolved D. The CDR3 length is 13 residues. The germline V gene encodes CDR1 SNHLY and CDR2 FYNNEI. The V and J ends lost 4 bases and 6 bases respectively, with 13 bases between them. CDR3 sequence reads: CASSAPFIVEQYF. CDR3 nucleotides: TGTGCCAGCAGTGCCCCTTTTATTGTCGAGCAGTACTTC.

This chain uses TRBV27 with TRBJ1-4; D gene uncertain. Trimming pared 7 bases from V and 3 bases from J, leaving 18 bases between. The CDR3 length is 16 residues. CDR1 and CDR2 from the germline V gene are MNHEY and SMNVEV (reference sequence). This chain's CDR3 is CASTSHSGRANEKLFF. As DNA, the CDR3 is TGTGCCAGCACCTCCCACTCGGGGAGAGCTAATGAAAAACTGTTTTTT.